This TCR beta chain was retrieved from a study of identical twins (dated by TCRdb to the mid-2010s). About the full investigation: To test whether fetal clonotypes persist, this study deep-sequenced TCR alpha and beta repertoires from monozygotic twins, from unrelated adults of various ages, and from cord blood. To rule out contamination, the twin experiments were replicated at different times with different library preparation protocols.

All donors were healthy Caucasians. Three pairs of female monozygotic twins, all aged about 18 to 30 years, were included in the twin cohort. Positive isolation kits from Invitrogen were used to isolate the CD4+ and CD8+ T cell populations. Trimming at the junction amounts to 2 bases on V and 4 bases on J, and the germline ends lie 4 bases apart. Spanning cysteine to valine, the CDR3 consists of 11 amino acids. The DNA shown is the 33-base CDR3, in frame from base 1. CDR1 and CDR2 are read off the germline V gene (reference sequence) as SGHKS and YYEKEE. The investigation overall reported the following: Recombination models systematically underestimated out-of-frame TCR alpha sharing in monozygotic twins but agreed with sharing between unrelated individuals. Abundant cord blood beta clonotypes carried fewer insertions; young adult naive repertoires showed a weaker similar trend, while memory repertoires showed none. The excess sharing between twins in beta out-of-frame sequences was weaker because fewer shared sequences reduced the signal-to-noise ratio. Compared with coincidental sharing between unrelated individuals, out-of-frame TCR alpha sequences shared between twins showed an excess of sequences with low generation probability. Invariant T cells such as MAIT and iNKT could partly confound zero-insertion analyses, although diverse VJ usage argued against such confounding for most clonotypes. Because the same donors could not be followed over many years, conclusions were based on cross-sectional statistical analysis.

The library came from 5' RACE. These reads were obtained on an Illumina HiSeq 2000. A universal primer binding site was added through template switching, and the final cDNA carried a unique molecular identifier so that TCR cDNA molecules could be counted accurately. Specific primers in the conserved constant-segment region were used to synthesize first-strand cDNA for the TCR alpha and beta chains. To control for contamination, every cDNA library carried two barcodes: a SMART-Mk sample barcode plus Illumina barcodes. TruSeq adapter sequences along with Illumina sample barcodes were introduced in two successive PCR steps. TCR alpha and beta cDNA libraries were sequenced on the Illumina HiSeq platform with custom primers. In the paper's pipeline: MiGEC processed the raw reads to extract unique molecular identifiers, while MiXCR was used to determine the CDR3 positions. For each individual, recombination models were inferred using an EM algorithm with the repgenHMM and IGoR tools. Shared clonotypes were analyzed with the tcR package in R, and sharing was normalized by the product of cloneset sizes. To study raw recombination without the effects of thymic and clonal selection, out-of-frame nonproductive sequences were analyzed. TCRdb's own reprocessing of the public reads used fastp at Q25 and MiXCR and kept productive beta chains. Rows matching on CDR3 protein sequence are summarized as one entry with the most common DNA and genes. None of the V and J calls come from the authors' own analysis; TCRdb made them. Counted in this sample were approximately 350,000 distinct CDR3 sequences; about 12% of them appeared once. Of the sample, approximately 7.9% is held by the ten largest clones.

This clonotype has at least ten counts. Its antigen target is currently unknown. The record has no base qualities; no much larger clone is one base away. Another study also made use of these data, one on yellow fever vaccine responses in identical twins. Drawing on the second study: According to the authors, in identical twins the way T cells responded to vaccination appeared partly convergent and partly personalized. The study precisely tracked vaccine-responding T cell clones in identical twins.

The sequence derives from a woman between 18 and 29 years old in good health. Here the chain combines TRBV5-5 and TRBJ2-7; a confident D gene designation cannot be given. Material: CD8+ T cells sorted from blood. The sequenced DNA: TGTGCCAGCAGCTTTGGGTACGAGCAGTACGTC. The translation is CASSFGYEQYV.